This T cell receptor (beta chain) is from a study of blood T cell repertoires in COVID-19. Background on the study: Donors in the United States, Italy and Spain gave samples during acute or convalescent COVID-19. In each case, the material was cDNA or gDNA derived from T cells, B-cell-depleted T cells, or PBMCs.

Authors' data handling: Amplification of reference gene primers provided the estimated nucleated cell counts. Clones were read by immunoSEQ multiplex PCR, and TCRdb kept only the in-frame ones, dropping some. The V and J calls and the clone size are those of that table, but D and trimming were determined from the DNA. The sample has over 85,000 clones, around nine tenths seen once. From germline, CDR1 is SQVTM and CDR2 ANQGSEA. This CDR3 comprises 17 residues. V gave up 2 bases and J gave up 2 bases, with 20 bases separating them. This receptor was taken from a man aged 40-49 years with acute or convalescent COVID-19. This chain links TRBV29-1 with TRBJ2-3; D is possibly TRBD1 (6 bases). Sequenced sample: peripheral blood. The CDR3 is CSVELGASRRYTDTQYF. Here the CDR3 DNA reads TGCAGCGTTGAATTGGGGGCTTCACGACGTTACACAGATACGCAGTATTTT.